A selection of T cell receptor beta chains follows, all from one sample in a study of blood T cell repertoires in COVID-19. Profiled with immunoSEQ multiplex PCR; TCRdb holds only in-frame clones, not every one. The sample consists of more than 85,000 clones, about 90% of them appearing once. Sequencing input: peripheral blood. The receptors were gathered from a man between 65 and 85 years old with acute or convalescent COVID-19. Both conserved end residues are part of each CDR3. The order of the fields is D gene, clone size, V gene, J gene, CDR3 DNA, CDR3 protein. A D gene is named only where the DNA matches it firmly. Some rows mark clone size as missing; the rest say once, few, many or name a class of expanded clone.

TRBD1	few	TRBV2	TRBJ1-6	TGTGCCAGCAGTGAGAGACAGGGTGGGACACCCCTCCACTTT	CASSERQGGTPLHF
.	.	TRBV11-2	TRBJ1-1	TGTGCCAGCAGCTTAGAGCCGAGGCGACCCTCGAACACTGAAGCTTTCTTT	CASSLEPRRPSNTEAFF
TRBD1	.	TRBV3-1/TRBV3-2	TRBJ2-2	TGTGCCAGCAGCCCTGGGGACAGCAACACCGGGGAGCTGTTTTTT	CASSPGDSNTGELFF
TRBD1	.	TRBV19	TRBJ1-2	TGTGCCAGTACCGCCCAGGGGGCCCACTATGGCTACACCTTC	CASTAQGAHYGYTF
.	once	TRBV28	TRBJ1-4	TGTGCCAGCAGTCTGGGAGGGCGTAGTGAAAAACTGTTTTTT	CASSLGGRSEKLFF
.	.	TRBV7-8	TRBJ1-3	TGTGCCAGCAGCTTAATGGCGCAGGGCTCTGGAAACACCATATATTTT	CASSLMAQGSGNTIYF
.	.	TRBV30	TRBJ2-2	TGTGCCTGGGCCGGTTACAGGGCATCCGGGGAGCTGTTTTTT	CAWAGYRASGELFF
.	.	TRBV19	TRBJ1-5	TGTGCCAGTAGTTTCGGGGGGGATCAGCCCCAGCATTTT	CASSFGGDQPQHF
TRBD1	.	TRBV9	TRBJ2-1	TGTGCCAGCAGCTTACTCCTGACAGGGCCTTTGGATGAGCAGTTCTTC	CASSLLLTGPLDEQFF
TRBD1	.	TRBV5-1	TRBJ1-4	TGCGCCAGCAGCTTTGGGACAGGGACAGAAGAAAAACTGTTTTTT	CASSFGTGTEEKLFF
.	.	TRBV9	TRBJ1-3	TGTGCCAGCAGCCCCGTCCAGGGGAGAGGAAACACCATATATTTT	CASSPVQGRGNTIYF
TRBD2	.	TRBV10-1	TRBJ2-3	TGCGCCAGCAGTGAGATGGATTTGGGGGGGAGCACAGATACGCAGTATTTT	CASSEMDLGGSTDTQYF
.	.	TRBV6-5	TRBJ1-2	TGTGCCAGCAGTTACGAGGCTGAGTATGGCTACACCTTC	CASSYEAEYGYTF
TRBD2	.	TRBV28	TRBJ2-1	TGTGCCAGCACCCCGACTAGCGGGGGGGCCAATGAGCAGTTCTTC	CASTPTSGGANEQFF
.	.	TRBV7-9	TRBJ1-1	TGTGCCAGCAGCTTGGGACATCATCCCGGCACTGAAGCTTTCTTT	CASSLGHHPGTEAFF
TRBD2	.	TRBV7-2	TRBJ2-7	TGTGCCAGCAGCTTAGAAGCGGGAGACTACGAGCAGTACTTC	CASSLEAGDYEQYF
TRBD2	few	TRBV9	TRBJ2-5	TGTGCCAGCAGCGTAGAGAGACAAATTAGCGGGGGGCCGCAAGAGACCCAGTACTTC	CASSVERQISGGPQETQYF
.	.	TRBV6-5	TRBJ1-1	TGTGCCAGCAGTTACGGTCCAGGGCCGGCCACTGAAGCTTTCTTT	CASSYGPGPATEAFF
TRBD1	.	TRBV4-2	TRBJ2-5	TGTGCCAGCAGCCAAGAGACAGGGGTAGAGACCCAGTACTTC	CASSQETGVETQYF
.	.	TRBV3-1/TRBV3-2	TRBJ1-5	TGTGCCAGCAGCCCCGGGACACTTAGCAATCAGCCCCAGCATTTT	CASSPGTLSNQPQHF
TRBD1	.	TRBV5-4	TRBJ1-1	TGTGCCAGCAGCCCGGGACAGGGAAGAACTGAAGCTTTCTTT	CASSPGQGRTEAFF
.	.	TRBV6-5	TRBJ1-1	TGTGCCACTAAGGGCGGGGCCCTGAACACTGAAGCTTTCTTT	CATKGGALNTEAFF
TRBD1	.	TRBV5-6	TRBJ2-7	TGTGCCAGCATTGGGACAGGGGGCCCCTACGAGCAGTACTTC	CASIGTGGPYEQYF
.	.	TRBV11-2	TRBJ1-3	TGTGCCAGCAGCCCTCTAGGTAGAGGGCTTGGAAACACCATATATTTT	CASSPLGRGLGNTIYF
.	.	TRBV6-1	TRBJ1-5	TGTGCCAGCAGTGAACGGCGGGCCAATCAGCCCCAGCATTTT	CASSERRANQPQHF
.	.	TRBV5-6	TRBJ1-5	TGTGCCAGCAGCTCCAGGGGTGTTCAGCCCCAGCATTTT	CASSSRGVQPQHF
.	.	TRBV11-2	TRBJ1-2	TGTGCCAGCAGCTTAGATAACAGCGCGGGAGGAGGCTACACCTTC	CASSLDNSAGGGYTF
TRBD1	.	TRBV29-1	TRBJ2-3	TGCAGCGTGGCCGGGACAGAGAGCACAGATACGCAGTATTTT	CSVAGTESTDTQYF
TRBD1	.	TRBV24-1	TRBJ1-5	TGTGCCACCAGTAGGACAGGGGTGGGTCAGCCCCAGCATTTT	CATSRTGVGQPQHF
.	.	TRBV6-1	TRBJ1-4	TGTGCCAGCAGTAAAGGAAGGCGGTTAACTAATGAAAAACTGTTTTTT	CASSKGRRLTNEKLFF
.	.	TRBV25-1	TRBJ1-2	TGTGCCAGCAGTGATGAGGCGCTGACTGCTAACTATGGCTACACCTTC	CASSDEALTANYGYTF
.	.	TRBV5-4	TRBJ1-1	TGTGCCAGCAGCGGGGCAAGGGGTCGTACAACCAATGAAGCTTTCTTT	CASSGARGRTTNEAFF
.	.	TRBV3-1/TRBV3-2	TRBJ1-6	TGTGCCAGCAGCCAAGATTTCGTAGCAGGGCGGAGCTCCTATAATTCACCCCTCCACTTT	CASSQDFVAGRSSYNSPLHF
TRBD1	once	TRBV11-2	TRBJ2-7	TGTGCCAGCAGCCGGGACAGCGCTCTCCAATACGAGCAGTACTTC	CASSRDSALQYEQYF
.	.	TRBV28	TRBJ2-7	TGTGCCAGCAGCCCGGGACTGGGCACGTACTTC	CASSPGLGTYF
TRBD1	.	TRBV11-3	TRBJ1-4	TGTGCCAGCAGCGCCCGACAGGGTGAAAAACTGTTTTTT	CASSARQGEKLFF
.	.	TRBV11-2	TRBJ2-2	TGTGCCAGCAGCTTATCGGCGGGTGACACCGGGGAGCTGTTTTTT	CASSLSAGDTGELFF
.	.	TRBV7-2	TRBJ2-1	TGTGCCAGCAGCTCGGGGACTTTTGTCGATGAGCAGTTCTTC	CASSSGTFVDEQFF
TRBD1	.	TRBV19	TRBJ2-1	TGTGCCAGTATTCCACAGGGGGCAGAATACAATGAGCAGTTCTTC	CASIPQGAEYNEQFF
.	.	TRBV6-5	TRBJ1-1	TGTGCTTGCACGGTTCCACTCGGGACTGAAGCTTTCTTT	CACTVPLGTEAFF
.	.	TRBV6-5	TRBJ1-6	TGTGCCAGCACGGTGAGCTCCTATAATTCACCCCTCCACTTT	CASTVSSYNSPLHF
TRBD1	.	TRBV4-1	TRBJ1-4	TGCGCCAGCAGCCAGGCCCCGGGACAGTATAATGAAAAACTGTTTTTT	CASSQAPGQYNEKLFF
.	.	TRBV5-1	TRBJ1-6	TGCGCCAGCAGCTCAGGCCTCGGACCCCTCCACTTT	CASSSGLGPLHF
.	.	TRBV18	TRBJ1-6	TGTGCCAGCTCAACCAGCCGGGAGATTGATAATTCACCCCTCCACTTT	CASSTSREIDNSPLHF
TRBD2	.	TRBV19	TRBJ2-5	TGTGCCAGTAGCGGGGGGGCTGACGAGACCCAGTACTTC	CASSGGADETQYF
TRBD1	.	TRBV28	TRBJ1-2	TGTGCCAGCAGGCCATCCTCCTCGGCGGCAGGGGGCGGGTATGGCTACACCTTC	CASRPSSSAAGGGYGYTF
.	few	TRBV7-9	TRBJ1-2	TGTGCCAGCAGCTCAACGCCCCGATGGCACTATGGCTACACCTTC	CASSSTPRWHYGYTF
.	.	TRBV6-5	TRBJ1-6	TGTGCCAGCCGGGGGAGGGGCGGCTTAGGTTCACCCCTCCACTTT	CASRGRGGLGSPLHF
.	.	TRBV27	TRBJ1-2	TGTGCCAGCAGTTTCGGTTACGTAGCTAACTATGGCTACACCTTC	CASSFGYVANYGYTF
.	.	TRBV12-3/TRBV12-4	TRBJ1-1	TGTGCCAGCAACCCACAGGGTATCACTGAAGCTTTCTTT	CASNPQGITEAFF
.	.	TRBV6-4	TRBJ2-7	TGTGCCAGCAGCCAAGTACCGGACAGCCTGCAGTACTTC	CASSQVPDSLQYF
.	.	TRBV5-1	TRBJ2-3	TGCGCCAGCAGCTTGTCGGGGACTTCAGATACGCAGTATTTT	CASSLSGTSDTQYF
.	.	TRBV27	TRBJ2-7	TGTGCCAGCAGTCCGCGGGACGGCTACGAGCAGTACTTC	CASSPRDGYEQYF
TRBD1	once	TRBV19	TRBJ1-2	TGTGCCAGTAGTACAGGGACAGGGGGTATTACTTTCTATGGCTACACCTTC	CASSTGTGGITFYGYTF